This T cell receptor beta chain was obtained from a study of CD8 T cells in Susac syndrome. Overall study context: When blood was drawn, the patients with Susac syndrome were therapy-naive, on corticosteroids, or on intravenous immunoglobulin alone.

Sequencing targeted TCR beta in blood CD8+ and CD4+ T cells. TEMRA cells were FACS-enriched, while CD8+ and CD4+ T cells were negatively isolated. Looked up from germline, CDR1 is MDHEN and CDR2 is SYDVKM. The ends were cut back, 5 bases at V and 4 bases at J, with 11 bases in the middle. The length of the CDR3 is 13 residues. An amount of RNA that ranged from about 0.45 to 1 ug was reverse transcribed with random hexamers. Amplification of TCR beta CDR3 used immunoSEQ multiplex PCR across 54 Vbeta and 13 Jbeta. TCRdb used MiXCR to reprocess the immunoSEQ multiplex PCR reads, holding one entry per CDR3 protein. The sample shows 140,000 or so distinct CDR3 sequences, around 95% of them seen only once.

The chain employs TRBV28 and TRBJ1-2, with D hard to call. The material sequenced was CD4+ T cells from PBMCs. This sequence was found in a human donor with Susac syndrome. The CDR3 DNA is TGTGCCAGCAGTCGAGACCGGCCCTATGGCTACACCTTC. This sequence encodes CASSRDRPYGYTF.